The present T cell receptor beta chain was sequenced within a study of blood T cell repertoires in COVID-19. Study-level background: Sources were T cells, B-cell-depleted T cells, or PBMCs; the material itself was cDNA or gDNA.

This CDR3 spans 14 amino acids. Trimming stripped 5 bases from V and 6 bases from J, with 10 bases between. Germline V CDR1 and CDR2: KGHDR, SFDVKD. Method: immunoSEQ multiplex PCR; TCRdb's copy keeps in-frame clones and lacks some. Counted here are around 260,000 clones, over 75% occurring once; the ten biggest clones make up more than 4%. Across over 20 US areas, participants ranged in age from about 18 to 100 years. Symptom resolution, clearance, or two negative PCRs marked the recovered donors of Cohort 3. The sample comprised PBMCs or T cells enriched from blood (not recorded which). This TCR was recovered from a woman aged 25 to 39 who had recovered from COVID-19. The chain has TRBV24-1 and TRBJ1-6; D gene uncertain. Here the CDR3 DNA reads TGTGCCACCAGTGCCGGGGTATTTAATTCACCCCTCCACTTT. It translates to CATSAGVFNSPLHF.